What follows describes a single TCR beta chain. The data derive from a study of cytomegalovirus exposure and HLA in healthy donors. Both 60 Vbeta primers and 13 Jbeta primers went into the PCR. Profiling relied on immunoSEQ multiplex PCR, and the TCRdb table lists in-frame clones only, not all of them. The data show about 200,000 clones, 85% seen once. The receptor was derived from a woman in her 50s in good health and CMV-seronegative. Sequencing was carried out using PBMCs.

CDR3 region: CASSPGQNSYEQYF. The CDR3 DNA is TGTGCCAGCAGCCCCGGACAGAACTCCTACGAGCAGTACTTC. V gene TRBV5-4 combines with J gene TRBJ2-7; D might be TRBD1 (6 bases). Trimming took 4 bases from V and 0 from J, leaving 11 bases between them. The CDR3 sequence is 14 residues long. CDR1 is SGHNT and CDR2 is YYREEE in the germline V gene (reference sequence).